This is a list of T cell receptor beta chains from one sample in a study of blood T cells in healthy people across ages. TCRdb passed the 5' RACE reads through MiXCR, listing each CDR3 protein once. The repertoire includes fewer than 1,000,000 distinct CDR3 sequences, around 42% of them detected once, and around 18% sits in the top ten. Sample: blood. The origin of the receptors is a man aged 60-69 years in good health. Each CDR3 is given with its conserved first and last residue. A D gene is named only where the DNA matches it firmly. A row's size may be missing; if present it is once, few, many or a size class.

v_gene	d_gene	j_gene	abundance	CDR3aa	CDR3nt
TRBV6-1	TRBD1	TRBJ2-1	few	CASTMGQATNIGYNEQFF	TGTGCCAGCACCATGGGACAGGCGACAAATATCGGATACAATGAGCAGTTCTTC
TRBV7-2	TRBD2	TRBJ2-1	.	CASPPPMGTSGGVYNEQFF	TGTGCCAGTCCCCCCCCAATGGGTACTAGCGGGGGGGTCTACAATGAGCAGTTCTTC
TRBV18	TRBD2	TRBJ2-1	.	CASSPVSGEHNEQFF	TGTGCCAGCTCACCAGTTAGCGGGGAACACAATGAGCAGTTCTTC
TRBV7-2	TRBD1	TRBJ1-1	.	CASSKQGVTEAFF	TGTGCCAGCAGCAAACAGGGGGTCACTGAAGCTTTCTTT
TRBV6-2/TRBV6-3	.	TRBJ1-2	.	CASSVTGTGSLEGYTF	TGTGCCAGCAGTGTTACCGGGACCGGGAGTCTGGAGGGCTACACCTTC
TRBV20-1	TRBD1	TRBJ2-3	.	CSATGQGGTDTQYF	TGCAGTGCTACCGGACAGGGTGGTACAGATACGCAGTATTTT
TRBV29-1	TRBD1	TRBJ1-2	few	CSVVDRADYGYTF	TGCAGCGTTGTTGACAGGGCTGACTATGGCTACACCTTC
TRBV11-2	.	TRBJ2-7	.	CASSPTRGSFQYEQYF	TGTGCCAGCAGCCCCACGCGCGGCAGCTTCCAATACGAGCAGTACTTC
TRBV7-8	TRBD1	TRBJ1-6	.	CASSFDRAGNSPLHF	TGTGCCAGCAGCTTCGACAGGGCTGGTAATTCACCCCTCCACTTT
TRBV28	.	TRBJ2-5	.	CASSLWGTELQETQYF	TGTGCCAGCAGTTTATGGGGGACGGAACTCCAAGAGACCCAGTACTTC
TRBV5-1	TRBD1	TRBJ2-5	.	CASSLAPRTGGETQYF	TGCGCCAGCAGCTTGGCCCCTAGGACAGGGGGAGAGACCCAGTACTTC
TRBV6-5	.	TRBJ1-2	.	CASSNPPNYGYTF	TGTGCCAGCAGCAATCCACCTAACTATGGCTACACCTTC
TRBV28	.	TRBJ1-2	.	CASSSLGGAAGYTF	TGTGCCAGCTCCTCCCTGGGGGGCGCGGCTGGCTACACCTTC
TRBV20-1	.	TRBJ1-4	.	CSASRGQSNEKLFF	TGCAGTGCTAGTCGAGGACAGTCAAATGAAAAACTGTTTTTT
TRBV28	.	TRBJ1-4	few	CASSLEQGGAEKLFF	TGTGCCAGCAGTTTAGAACAGGGTGGGGCCGAAAAACTGTTTTTT
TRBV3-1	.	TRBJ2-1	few	CASSHLPSSSYNEQFF	TGTGCCAGCAGCCATCTTCCCTCCAGCTCCTACAATGAGCAGTTCTTC
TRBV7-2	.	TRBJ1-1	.	CASSPDRWNTEAFF	TGTGCCAGCAGCCCGGACAGATGGAACACTGAAGCTTTCTTT
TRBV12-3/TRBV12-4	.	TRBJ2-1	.	CASSKDSYDEQFF	TGTGCCAGCAGCAAGGACAGTTACGATGAGCAGTTCTTC
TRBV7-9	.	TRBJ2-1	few	CASSVRDGGNEQFF	TGTGCCAGCAGCGTAAGGGATGGTGGTAATGAGCAGTTCTTC
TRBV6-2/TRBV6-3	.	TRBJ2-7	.	CASSSPGISYEQYF	TGTGCCAGCAGCTCGCCAGGGATCTCCTACGAGCAGTACTTC
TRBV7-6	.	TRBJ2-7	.	CASSRLAGMSYEQYF	TGTGCCAGCAGCCGACTGGCAGGGATGTCCTACGAGCAGTACTTC
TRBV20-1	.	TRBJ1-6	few	CSTRDSSYNSPLHF	TGCAGTACCAGGGATAGCTCCTATAATTCACCCCTCCACTTT
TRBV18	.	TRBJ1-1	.	CACSVEIGNTEAFF	TGTGCCTGCTCTGTAGAGATCGGGAACACTGAAGCTTTCTTT
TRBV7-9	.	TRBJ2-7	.	CASSFLGGGYPNEQYF	TGTGCCAGCAGCTTCTTGGGGGGGGGCTATCCGAACGAGCAGTACTTC
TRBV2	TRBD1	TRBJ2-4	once	CASSRQGALAKNIQYF	TGTGCCAGCAGCCGACAGGGAGCGCTAGCCAAAAACATTCAGTACTTC
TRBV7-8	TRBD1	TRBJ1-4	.	CASSFGSGGSEKLFF	TGTGCCAGCAGCTTTGGGTCAGGGGGCAGTGAAAAACTGTTTTTT
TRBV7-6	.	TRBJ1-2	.	CASSPTGYYGYTF	TGTGCCAGCAGCCCTACAGGGTACTATGGCTACACCTTC
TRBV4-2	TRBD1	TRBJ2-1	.	CASSTTGVIFNEQFF	TGTGCCAGCAGCACCACAGGGGTGATTTTCAATGAGCAGTTCTTC
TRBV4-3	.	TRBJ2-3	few	CASSQDWTSSDTQYF	TGCGCCAGCAGCCAAGACTGGACAAGCTCAGATACGCAGTATTTT
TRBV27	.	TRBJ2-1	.	CASSYTVGEQFF	TGTGCCAGCAGTTACACCGTCGGTGAGCAGTTCTTC
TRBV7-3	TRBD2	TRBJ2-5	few	CASRATGTSPSETQYF	TGTGCCAGCAGAGCAACCGGGACTAGTCCATCGGAGACCCAGTACTTC
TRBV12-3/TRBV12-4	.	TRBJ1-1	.	CASGIYNTEAFF	TGTGCCAGCGGGATCTATAACACTGAAGCTTTCTTT
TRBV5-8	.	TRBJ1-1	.	CASSLKSMNTEPFF	TGTGCCAGCAGCCTGAAGTCTATGAACACTGAACCTTTCTTT
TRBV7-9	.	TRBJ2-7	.	CASSLAAGYGQYF	TGTGCCAGCAGCTTAGCGGCCGGGTACGGGCAGTACTTC
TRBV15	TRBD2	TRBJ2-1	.	CATSGRLAGGNEQFF	TGTGCCACCAGCGGAAGACTAGCGGGGGGAAATGAGCAGTTCTTC
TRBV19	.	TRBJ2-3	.	CASSIVIKGGADTRYF	TGTGCCAGTAGTATTGTAATTAAAGGAGGAGCAGATACGCGGTATTTT